The T cell receptor (beta chain) described here comes from a study of blood T cell repertoires in COVID-19 (dated by TCRdb to about 2020). As for the study more broadly: The collaborator samples originated in the United States, Italy and Spain and spanned the acute and convalescent phases of COVID-19. Nearly every sample came with metadata listing a de-identified subject ID, COVID-19 status, age in years and sex. The prospective study material was composed of cDNA or gDNA derived from T cells, B-cell-depleted T cells, or PBMCs. Where available, HLA class I and class II types were taken from metadata supplied by the sample provider and were not determined by assay-based typing. The dataset comprised deeply sampled blood TCRbeta repertoires from subjects exposed to, actively infected with, or recovered from COVID-19. The samples were drawn from two sources: the first 160 participants of the ongoing ImmuneRACE study, and 1,200 or so subjects contributed by 6 global collaborators. A freely available public database, intended as a resource for researchers studying the immune response to SARS-CoV-2, is where the repertoires were released. Results and caveats for the whole study, not just this receptor: The amount of clinical and demographic metadata varied by source and participant and was provided uncurated.

Collaborating institutions collected whole blood in K2EDTA tubes following their own protocols. For TCRbeta analysis, collaborators shipped samples in one of three forms: frozen whole blood, isolated PBMCs, or DNA extracted from either of those sample types. Trimming takes 0 bases from V and 5 bases from J, and the germline ends sit 7 bases apart. The CDR3 spans 14 residues, from the cysteine through the phenylalanine. CDR3 DNA is the only sequence kept; it has 42 bases, read in frame from the first base. The germline V gene (reference sequence) supplies CDR1 LGHDT and CDR2 YNNKEL. TCRbeta CDR3 regions were amplified from genomic DNA by means of the immunoSEQ Assay, a bias-controlled multiplex PCR. Turning to the authors' computational methods: The number of nucleated cells in each sample was estimated by amplification of reference gene primers within the assay. To quantify the absolute abundance of each unique TCRbeta CDR3 rearrangement, sequence reads were collapsed and filtered. For each sample, productive Simpson clonality was calculated as the square root of Simpson's diversity index across productive rearrangements. In TCRdb, the immuneACCESS table is reduced to in-frame sequences with V and J assigned. These tables do not hold every clone; where another copy was compared, an unresolved V gene accounts for under half, and the others remain unexplained. V and J calls plus clone size are reproduced from that table; the DNA served to infer D and trimming. The sample has 130,000 to 150,000 clones on record, about four fifths of them singletons. Of the sample, 7% to 10% falls within the top ten clones.

Notes on this clone: Its antigen target is currently unknown. No base quality values were provided; no much bigger clone lies one nucleotide off.

The sample was peripheral blood. The chain is made from TRBV3-1 (or the pseudogene TRBV3-2) and TRBJ2-2; the D gene cannot be named for sure. The receptor was isolated from a human donor with acute or convalescent COVID-19. The donor label of this sample is uncertain. The DNA sequence is given as TGTGCCAGCAGCCAAGACAGTTTTACCGGGGAGCTGTTTTTT. Its protein is CASSQDSFTGELFF.